The next 29 T cell receptor beta chains were all read from a single sample in a study of T cell changes during pregnancy in multiple sclerosis. Repertoires were generated with immunoSEQ multiplex PCR, while TCRdb's copy carries only in-frame clones and drops some. Of under 100,000 clones in the sample, about 94% are singletons; the top ten hold 2.5%. The material sequenced was peripheral blood, taken in the third trimester of pregnancy. These receptor sequences come from a female donor with multiple sclerosis, enrolled in a pregnancy study.

The CDR3 DNA reads TGTGCCAGCAGCGCGCACTCCGGGGGGACGAACACCGGGGAGCTGTTTTTT. Translated, it gives CASSAHSGGTNTGELFF. This sequence joins TRBV9 and TRBJ2-2, with 7 nucleotides matching TRBD2. The CDR3 has 17 residues. Germline CDR1 is SGDLS and CDR2 is YYNGEE. J gave up 0 bases and V 3 bases, and 8 bases lay outside the gene matches.

This chain uses TRBV5-6 with TRBJ2-7; 7 positions match TRBD1. The CDR3 is 13 amino acids. CDR1 is SGHDT, CDR2 YYEEEE, per germline. With V trimmed by 2 bases and J by 3 bases, 2 bases remained unmatched. The CDR3 coding sequence is TGTGCCAGCAGCTTTGGGGACAGCTACGAGCAGTACTTC. It specifies CASSFGDSYEQYF.

The J gene is TRBJ1-2, the V gene TRBV10-1; D call uncertain. This CDR3 contains 17 residues. Germline CDR1 WNHNN, CDR2 SYGVQD (reference sequence). Trimming cost V 2 bases and J 2 bases, with 18 bases left between them. Here the CDR3 reads CASSEMMRKPKNYGYTF. In DNA, the CDR3 is TGCGCCAGCAGTGAGATGATGAGAAAACCTAAAAACTATGGCTACACCTTC.

The CDR3 protein is CASSSFRGNTIYF. CDR3 coding DNA: TGTGCCAGCAGTTCGTTCAGGGGAAACACCATATATTTT. The V and J genes are TRBV7-3 and TRBJ1-3; D is uncertain. The CDR3 runs 13 residues. Germline CDR1 SGHTA, CDR2 FQGTGA. V was clipped by 6 bases and J by 4 bases, with 10 bases between them.

This chain connects TRBV27 to TRBJ2-1, with 9 bases lining up with TRBD2. The CDR3 is 19 residues long. With 5 bases clipped from V and 9 bases from J, the junction kept 23 bases outside the gene matches. CDR1 and CDR2 from the germline V gene are MNHEY and SMNVEV (reference sequence). The CDR3 nucleotides are TGTGCCAGCAGTCTAGAACCATACCGAGCGGGGGGTCTGGGGACTGAGCAGTTCTTC. Amino acid sequence: CASSLEPYRAGGLGTEQFF.

The gene calls are TRBV6-1 and TRBJ2-2, with 7 bases fitting TRBD1. The CDR3 contains 15 residues. V lost 7 bases, J lost 3 bases, and 8 bases stayed unmatched. Germline-derived CDR1 and CDR2 are MNHNS and SASEGT. The CDR3 DNA is TGTGCCAGCAAACATCCCGGGACAGACACCGGGGAGCTGTTTTTT. Amino acid sequence: CASKHPGTDTGELFF.

J is TRBJ2-3 and V is TRBV7-2; TRBD2 is a possible D gene (6 bases). V shed 0 bases and J shed 4 bases, with 14 bases lying between them. The CDR3 loop spans 16 amino acids. CDR1 is SGHTA, CDR2 FQGNSA, per germline. As DNA, the CDR3 is TGTGCCAGCAGCTTAGCGAGGAGGGAAGCTCCAGATACGCAGTATTTT. Amino acids: CASSLARREAPDTQYF. Variable domain in full (rest from reference TRBV7-2 and TRBJ2-3): GAGVSQSPSNKVTEKGKDVELRCDPISGHTALYWYRQSLGQGLEFLIYFQGNSAPDKSGLPSDRFSAERTGGSVSTLTIQRTQQEDSAVYLCASSLARREAPDTQYFGPGTRLTVL.

This clone came up once. This sequence joins TRBV6-4 and TRBJ1-5; maybe TRBD1 (5 bases). The germline V gene encodes CDR1 MRHNA and CDR2 SNTAGT. V was trimmed by 9 bases and J by 4 bases, leaving 13 bases between them. This CDR3 is built from 13 residues. Here the CDR3 reads CASAQGPNQPQHF. Written as DNA, the CDR3 is TGTGCCAGTGCCCAGGGTCCGAATCAGCCCCAGCATTTT.

The V and J genes are TRBV5-1 and TRBJ1-6; 7 bases are shared with TRBD1. J gave up 0 bases and V 4 bases, and 7 bases lay outside the gene matches. The CDR3 is 17 residues long. Germline V gene sequence: CDR1 SGHRS, CDR2 YFSETQ. Written as DNA, the CDR3 is TGCGCCAGCAGCGACAGGGCCCGGAGCTCCTATAATTCACCCCTCCACTTT. This sequence encodes CASSDRARSSYNSPLHF.

The rearrangement links TRBV6-5 to TRBJ1-5; the D gene is possibly TRBD1 (5 bases). The germline gives CDR1 MNHEY, CDR2 SVGAGI. Trimming left V 7 bases short and J 6 bases short, with 13 bases between. The CDR3 is 13 residues long. CDR3 bases: TGTGCCAGCACTGCAGGGTTAAGTCAGCCCCAGCATTTT. Residues: CASTAGLSQPQHF.

This clone occurred once. CDR3 region: CASSKQGEDGYTF. Written as DNA, the CDR3 is TGTGCCAGCAGTAAACAGGGAGAAGATGGCTACACCTTC. This chain joins TRBV6-4 and TRBJ1-2; possible D gene TRBD1, 6 bases. The CDR3 spans 13 residues. Germline V gene lookup returns CDR1 MRHNA and CDR2 SNTAGT. V lost 5 bases, J lost 6 bases, and 13 bases lay in between.

The chain combines TRBV19 with TRBJ1-2; TRBD1 matches 12 bases. The germline V gene has CDR1 LNHDA and CDR2 SQIVND (reference sequence). V trimming: 3 bases; J trimming: 8 bases; junction bases outside the gene matches: 10. CDR3 length equals 16 residues. The chain's CDR3 is CASSIGSGQGASGYTF. CDR3 DNA sequence: TGTGCCAGTAGTATCGGATCGGGACAGGGGGCGTCGGGCTACACCTTC.

This clone has a single count. V gene TRBV6-6 combines with J gene TRBJ2-7; D is unclear. Germline V gene sequence: CDR1 MNHNY, CDR2 SVGAGI (reference sequence). The CDR3 has 12 residues. V shed 6 bases and J shed 4 bases, with 10 bases lying between them. CDR3 in amino acids: CASSSPLYEQYF. DNA for the CDR3: TGTGCCAGCAGCTCCCCTCTTTACGAGCAGTACTTC.

V is TRBV14 and J is TRBJ2-2; 10 positions agree with TRBD1. Germline assignment: CDR1 SGHDN and CDR2 FVKESK. The V and J ends lost 7 bases and 6 bases, in that order; junction bases with no gene match: 5. The CDR3 runs to 14 residues. Here the CDR3 reads CASKFGQGAGELFF. CDR3 DNA: TGTGCCAGCAAATTTGGACAGGGGGCCGGGGAGCTGTTTTTT. The full variable domain, completed using reference TRBV14 and TRBJ2-2, is EAGVTQFPSHSVIEKGQTVTLRCDPISGHDNLYWYRRVMGKEIKFLLHFVKESKQDESGMPNNRFLAERTGGTYSTLKVQPAELEDSGVYFCASKFGQGAGELFFGEGSRLTVL.

The gene calls are TRBV15 and TRBJ1-3; a weak D match, TRBD1 (5 bases). The germline gives CDR1 LNHNV, CDR2 YYDKDF (reference sequence). Trimming stripped 0 bases from V and 1 base from J, with 13 bases between. The CDR3 runs to 17 residues. CDR3 sequence: CATSRDLSGGSGNTIYF. In nucleotides, the CDR3 is TGTGCCACCAGCAGAGATCTCTCGGGGGGTTCTGGAAACACCATATATTTT.

The chain has TRBV6-1 and TRBJ1-2; D possibly corresponds to TRBD1 (5 bases). V was cut by 0 bases and J by 0 bases, with 11 bases left in between. Germline V CDR1 and CDR2: MNHNS, SASEGT. This CDR3 has 16 amino acids. This CDR3 reads CASSEASGGTNYGYTF. Here the CDR3 DNA reads TGTGCCAGCAGTGAAGCGTCGGGGGGAACTAACTATGGCTACACCTTC.

CDR3 region: CAIRAGYEQYF. CDR3 in DNA: TGTGCCATCCGAGCTGGTTACGAGCAGTACTTC. The chain has TRBV2 and TRBJ2-7; the D is unclear. Trimming left V 10 bases short and J 4 bases short, with 11 bases between. The CDR3 totals 11 residues. The germline gives CDR1 SNHLY, CDR2 FYNNEI.

The rearrangement links TRBV4-1 to TRBJ2-1; weak D call: TRBD1 (6 bases). The CDR3 contains 18 residues. Germline CDR1 MGHRA, CDR2 YSYEKL. Trimming pared 0 bases from V and 10 bases from J, leaving 25 bases between. CDR3 protein: CASSQDPGNRVELGEQFF. As DNA, the CDR3 is TGCGCCAGCAGCCAAGATCCAGGTAACAGGGTGGAATTGGGCGAGCAGTTCTTC.

The chain uses TRBV7-8 and TRBJ2-1, with 8 bases identical to TRBD2. Germline V gene data show CDR1 as SGHVS and CDR2 as FQNEAQ. The CDR3 loop spans 15 amino acids. The V and J ends lost 4 bases and 5 bases, in that order; junction bases with no gene match: 7. CDR3 DNA: TGTGCCAGCAGCTGCCGTCGGGGGGGGAACAATGAGCAGTTCTTC. Protein product: CASSCRRGGNNEQFF. Full variable domain (remainder filled in from reference TRBV7-8 and TRBJ2-1): GAGVSQSPRYKVAKRGQDVALRCDPISGHVSLFWYQQALGQGPEFLTYFQNEAQLDKSGLPSDRFFAERPEGSVSTLKIQRTQQEDSAVYLCASSCRRGGNNEQFFGPGTRLTVL.

This clone was seen only once. The CDR3 sequence: CASSRRQGSTDTQYF. For the CDR3, the DNA is TGTGCCAGCAGCCGCAGACAGGGCAGCACAGATACGCAGTATTTT. This chain connects TRBV14 to TRBJ2-3; 7 bases agree with TRBD1. Trimming removed 4 bases from V and 0 bases from J; junction bases left unmatched: 4. There are 15 residues in the CDR3. Germline values: CDR1 SGHDN, CDR2 FVKESK.

The chain has TRBV6-5 and TRBJ1-2; 8 positions agree with TRBD1. Germline-derived CDR1 and CDR2 are MNHEY and SVGAGI. V shed 6 bases and J 5 bases; nucleotides not matched to a gene: 8. This CDR3 has 14 residues. CDR3 region: CASSRGQGYYGYTF. The CDR3 nucleotides are TGTGCCAGCAGCCGAGGACAGGGATATTATGGCTACACCTTC.

The J gene is TRBJ1-2, the V gene TRBV14; TRBD1 agrees at 8 bases. Germline V gene data show CDR1 as SGHDN and CDR2 as FVKESK. CDR3 length: 12 residues. Germline trimming cut 4 bases from V and 11 bases from J; bases unmatched to any gene: 6. The CDR3 sequence: CASSPYYRGYTF. Here the CDR3 DNA reads TGTGCCAGCAGCCCGTATTACAGGGGGTACACCTTC.

The chain carries TRBV10-3 and TRBJ1-2, with 7 bases lining up with TRBD1. The V gene end was trimmed by 8 bases and the J gene end by 2 bases; junction bases not matched to a gene: 11. Germline V gives CDR1 ENHRY, CDR2 SYGVKD. The CDR3 spans 15 residues. The DNA of the CDR3 is TGTGCCATCTTCGGGGAACAGGGGATGAACTATGGCTACACCTTC. Translation: CAIFGEQGMNYGYTF.

This clone was picked up a small number of times. The rearrangement joins TRBV11-2 to TRBJ2-7; D remains unclear. Deletions cut 4 bases from V and 7 bases from J, with 8 bases between. The CDR3 extends over 11 amino acids. The germline V gene has CDR1 SGHAT and CDR2 FQNNGV. CDR3 protein: CASSSSREQYF. The CDR3 nucleotides read TGTGCCAGCAGCTCGTCGAGGGAGCAGTACTTC.

The rearrangement links TRBV2 to TRBJ2-6; D gene ambiguous. V dropped 8 bases and J dropped 0 bases, with 5 bases sitting between them. The V gene's germline CDR1 is SNHLY and CDR2 FYNNEI. CDR3 length: 13 residues. CDR3 residues: CASLISGANVLTF. The CDR3 nucleotides read TGTGCCAGCCTAATCTCTGGGGCCAACGTCCTGACTTTC.

The rearrangement uses TRBV2 and TRBJ1-5; 7 nucleotides match TRBD1. This CDR3 spans 17 amino acids. In germline, CDR1 is SNHLY, CDR2 FYNNEI. V gave up 0 bases and J gave up 0 bases; unmatched junction bases: 5. CDR3 nucleotides: TGTGCCAGCAGTGAAGCTTCGGACAGGTTTAGCAATCAGCCCCAGCATTTT. This codes for CASSEASDRFSNQPQHF.

The chain recombines TRBV5-5 with TRBJ1-6; a weak D match, TRBD1 (5 bases). Germline V gives CDR1 SGHKS, CDR2 YYEKEE (reference sequence). Trimming took off 2 bases at V and 6 bases at J, with 21 bases between the two ends. The CDR3 contains 18 residues. The CDR3 DNA follows: TGTGCCAGCAGCTTCTCTGGTCCAGGGCCTAATTTTAATTCACCCCTCCACTTT. It translates to CASSFSGPGPNFNSPLHF.

The chain is built from TRBV9 and TRBJ1-1; possibly TRBD1 for D (6 bases). The CDR3 sequence is 13 residues long. Germline assignment: CDR1 SGDLS and CDR2 YYNGEE. Trimming took 0 bases from V and 3 from J, leaving 6 bases between them. CDR3 nucleotide sequence: TGTGCCAGCAGCGTAGGACAGGACACTGAAGCTTTCTTT. Its protein product is CASSVGQDTEAFF.

The genes are TRBV9 and TRBJ2-3; TRBD2 matches 8 bases. Trimming cost V 6 bases and J 2 bases; bases outside gene matches: 14. CDR3 size: 17 residues. Germline V gene data show CDR1 as SGDLS and CDR2 as YYNGEE. The CDR3 coding sequence is TGTGCCAGCACCATTTTACCGGCGGGGGGTCCCACAGATACGCAGTATTTT. This translates into CASTILPAGGPTDTQYF.